The 14 T cell receptor beta chains below all came from one sample that was sequenced in a study of OX40 agonist ivuxolimab in advanced cancers. Sequenced by immunoSEQ multiplex PCR; TCRdb stores in-frame clones only, minus some. Of tens of thousands of clones listed, approximately 88% were seen once; the top ten hold more than 55%. The material was CD4+ or CD8+ T cells sorted from blood, obtained in a trial of the OX40 agonist ivuxolimab. Receptor source: an adult with an advanced solid tumor such as melanoma, head and neck, liver or kidney cancer.

The V and J genes are TRBV5-4 and TRBJ2-7; 11 positions match TRBD1. Germline CDR1 is SGHNT and CDR2 is YYREEE (reference sequence). V trimming: 5 bases; J trimming: 1 base; junction bases outside the gene matches: 5. This CDR3 is built from 15 residues. CDR3 sequence: CASRAGQGGSYEQYF. The CDR3 DNA is TGTGCCAGCAGAGCGGGACAGGGGGGATCCTACGAGCAGTACTTC.

The chain recombines TRBV27 with TRBJ2-1; 10 bases line up with TRBD2. Germline CDR1 reads MNHEY; CDR2 reads SMNVEV (reference sequence). J gave up 10 bases and V 3 bases, and 9 bases lay outside the gene matches. The CDR3 totals 15 residues. The CDR3 loop reads CASSFGLAGEGEQFF. The CDR3, as DNA: TGTGCCAGCAGTTTTGGTCTAGCGGGAGAGGGGGAGCAGTTCTTC.

The chain has TRBV29-1 and TRBJ2-3; D is uncertain. The CDR3 is 10 amino acids. Germline V CDR1 and CDR2: SQVTM, ANQGSEA. The ends were cut back, 5 bases at V and 5 bases at J, with 5 bases in the middle. CDR3 in DNA: TGCAGCGTTCAGCAAGATACGCAGTATTTT. This encodes CSVQQDTQYF.

The gene calls are TRBV6-1 and TRBJ2-5; 7 bases fit TRBD2. V trimming: 1 base; J trimming: 2 bases; junction bases outside the gene matches: 4. The germline CDR1 and CDR2 sequences are MNHNS and SASEGT. This CDR3 region has 15 residues. CDR3 in DNA: TGTGCCAGCAGTGAAGGGGGGGAGGGACAAGAGACCCAGTACTTC. This sequence encodes CASSEGGEGQETQYF.

This clone was counted between two and nine times. V and J are TRBV10-1 and TRBJ2-1; D possibly matches TRBD1 or TRBD2 (6 bases each). V lost 0 bases and J lost 8, with 8 bases in between. Looked up from germline, CDR1 is WNHNN and CDR2 is SYGVQD (reference sequence). This CDR3 spans 13 amino acids. DNA for the CDR3: TGCGCCAGCAGTGAGTCTCGGGGGCATGAGCAGTTCTTC. Protein sequence: CASSESRGHEQFF.

The V and J genes are TRBV5-8 and TRBJ2-5; possible D gene TRBD2, 6 bases. Per the germline V gene, CDR1 is SGHTS and CDR2 is YDEGEE. V lost 4 bases to trimming and J lost 5 bases, with 12 bases between them. The CDR3 extends over 13 amino acids. CDR3 bases: TGTGCCAGCAGCCTCGGGGGTGAGGAGACCCAGTACTTC. It yields the protein CASSLGGEETQYF.

The gene calls are TRBV21-1 and TRBJ2-2; TRBD1 is taken as the D call from the table, unchecked against the DNA. TRBV21-1 is a pseudogene locus. This CDR3 is 14 amino acids long. CDR3 bases: TGTGCCAGCAGCTTTTACAGGGGGCGCGGGGAGCTGTTTTTT. Its protein is CASSFYRGRGELFF.

This clone has more than one count but fewer than ten. The genes are TRBV29-1 and TRBJ2-5; 9 bases align to TRBD1. Near its end, the DNA agrees better with TRBJ2-7, so the J call may be wrong. The CDR3 covers 16 residues. From germline, CDR1 is SQVTM and CDR2 ANQGSEA. For the CDR3, the DNA is TGCAGCGTTGACGGTGGTTGGGACAGGGACTCCTACGAGCAGTACTTC. Its translation is CSVDGGWDRDSYEQYF.

This sequence joins TRBV11-2 and TRBJ1-1, with no clear D. The length of the CDR3 is 13 residues. Trimming took 0 bases from V and 3 from J, leaving 5 bases between them. CDR1 is SGHAT, CDR2 FQNNGV, per germline. CDR3 region: CASSLEADTEAFF. In nucleotides, the CDR3 is TGTGCCAGCAGCTTAGAAGCGGACACTGAAGCTTTCTTT.

In this sample, this clone turned up once. The gene calls are TRBV2 and TRBJ1-1; 8 bases fit TRBD1. The CDR3 consists of 14 residues. Germline trimming cut 6 bases from V and 4 bases from J; bases unmatched to any gene: 7. Germline lookup yields CDR1 SNHLY and CDR2 FYNNEI. The CDR3 nucleotides are TGTGCCAGCAGAAGACAGGGGAGGGGCACTGAAGCTTTCTTT. It codes for CASRRQGRGTEAFF.

The gene calls are TRBV5-6 and TRBJ1-2; D remains unclear. Germline values: CDR1 SGHDT, CDR2 YYEEEE. The CDR3 runs 14 residues. The V and J ends lost 1 base and 0 bases respectively, with 7 bases between them. CDR3 in amino acids: CASSLSSSNYGYTF. The CDR3 DNA reads TGTGCCAGCAGCTTGAGTAGTTCTAACTATGGCTACACCTTC.

This clone has only a few counts. The J gene is TRBJ1-5, the V gene TRBV19; D gene uncertain. The CDR3 consists of 14 residues. Trimming stripped 3 bases from V and 4 bases from J, with 10 bases between. Germline V gives CDR1 LNHDA, CDR2 SQIVND (reference sequence). CDR3: CASSIMSGNQPQHF. The CDR3 DNA sequence: TGTGCCAGTAGTATTATGAGCGGTAATCAGCCCCAGCATTTT.

This clone was seen once. The chain joins TRBV5-6 to TRBJ1-2; D gene ambiguous. V was clipped by 2 bases and J by 0 bases, with 17 bases between them. The germline V gene encodes CDR1 SGHDT and CDR2 YYEEEE. The CDR3 sequence is 17 residues long. This chain's CDR3 is CASSFSSSELANYGYTF. Written as DNA, the CDR3 is TGTGCCAGCAGCTTCTCTTCCTCCGAGTTAGCTAACTATGGCTACACCTTC.

The J gene is TRBJ1-1, the V gene TRBV6-5; no clear D. Germline V gives CDR1 MNHEY, CDR2 SVGAGI. The V end lost 5 bases, the J end lost 5 bases, and 12 bases lay between the germline ends. The CDR3 sequence is 13 residues long. Here the CDR3 DNA reads TGTGCCAGCAGTAGCTACTCGAGAACTGAAGCTTTCTTT. Its protein product is CASSSYSRTEAFF.